The T cell receptor (beta chain) described here comes from a study of human T cells and chemical hapten exposure. Study-wide results and limits: Donors had alopecia, so their immune response may differ from healthy people's.

The library gave individual cDNA molecules unique molecular identifiers. TCRdb itself ran the RACE reads through MiXCR, one entry per CDR3 protein. There are some 70,000 distinct CDR3 sequences in the sample; 10% occur only once, and around 7.3% lies in the top ten. Time point specified: patch test 2, 6 weeks after DPC sensitization. Documented treatment: therapeutic diphenylcyclopropenone sensitization with weekly scalp DPC. This clonotype was observed many times. Antigen unknown. The sample in question was whole blood, obtained in connection with sensitization to the hapten diphenylcyclopropenone (DPC). This clonotype was sampled from a woman aged 45-65 years with alopecia areata. Some clones in this sample may be carry-over from other donors' samples.

In DNA, the CDR3 is TGCAGTGCTACAGGTCTTAATTCACCCCTCCACTTT. Translating gives CSATGLNSPLHF. The chain uses TRBV20-1 and TRBJ1-6; D gene unclear. This CDR3 contains 12 residues. Trimming left V 4 bases short and J 6 bases short, with 7 bases between. The V gene's germline CDR1 is DFQATT and CDR2 SNEGSKA (reference sequence).